This TCR beta chain was identified in a study of shared clonotypes between healthy human individuals. The naive CD8 population came from CD45RO-negative cells selected for CCR7, without terminally differentiated effector memory CD45RA+ cells. This table comes from immunoSEQ multiplex PCR, and its TCRdb copy is limited to in-frame clones, with some not included. The sample has approximately 600,000 clones, roughly 95% seen once; the top ten hold over 0.1%. Sequencing input: naive CD8+ T cells sorted from blood. The receptor was isolated from a woman aged 25 to 45 in good health.

CDR3 sequence reads: CSATFSSPETQYF. DNA for the CDR3: TGCAGCGCTACGTTCTCGTCACCAGAGACCCAGTACTTC. The chain combines TRBV29-1 with TRBJ2-5, with D uncertain. Trimming stripped 7 bases from V and 4 bases from J, with 16 bases between. This CDR3 contains 13 residues. Germline CDR1 is SQVTM and CDR2 is ANQGSEA.